The 3 T cell receptor beta chains below all came from one sample that was sequenced in a study of response to subunit inactivated influenza vaccine. From the RT-PCR reads, TCRdb called clonotypes with MiXCR, one entry per CDR3 protein. The sample shows about 650,000 distinct CDR3 sequences, 14% of them seen only once. The specimen comprised PBMCs from blood, sampled roughly 2 weeks before vaccination. Receptors originate from a man in his fifties who received an inactivated influenza vaccine.

This clonotype was observed a handful of times. This chain links TRBV28 with TRBJ2-5; tentative D call: TRBD1 (5 bases). V shed 2 bases and J shed 0 bases, with 13 bases lying between them. The CDR3 extends over 16 amino acids. Germline CDR1 reads MDHEN; CDR2 reads SYDVKM. Here the CDR3 reads CASSLGVGPYQETQYF. The CDR3 DNA is TGTGCCAGCAGTTTAGGGGTGGGGCCGTACCAAGAGACCCAGTACTTC.

The table lists this clonotype with many counts. The genes are TRBV18 and TRBJ2-7; TRBD1 matches 10 bases. The CDR3 is made up of 14 amino acids. The V segment lost 8 bases and the J segment 2 bases; nucleotides outside the gene matches: 6. Germline CDR1 KGHSH, CDR2 LQKENI. CDR3 nucleotide sequence: TGTGCCAGCAGTCCGGGACAGGGGACCTACGAGCAGTACTTC. Amino acid sequence: CASSPGQGTYEQYF.

This chain joins TRBV10-3 and TRBJ1-1, with TRBD1 as a possible D gene (6 bases). Germline loops: CDR1 ENHRY, CDR2 SYGVKD. The V end was cut by 6 bases, the J end by 2 bases, with 16 bases between. The CDR3 has 15 amino acids. CDR3 DNA: TGTGCCATCAGAACGACCGGGACACCAAACACTGAAGCTTTCTTT. Protein: CAIRTTGTPNTEAFF.